The subject of this entry is one T cell receptor beta chain. Its antigen is unknown. Germline and junction disagree at one end, which may indicate a read error. The sample originates from a study of blood T cells in healthy people across ages. Study conclusions and caveats: Percentage of naive T cells showed a strong correlation with TCR beta diversity.

Through a sample-barcoded 5' primer and a J-beta primer mix, a second PCR was run for roughly 6 to 12 cycles. Each cDNA molecule received a tag from a template-switch adaptor that had 12 random nucleotides. TCRdb fed the 5' RACE reads into MiXCR, producing one record per CDR3 protein. The data hold about 900,000 distinct CDR3 sequences, with approximately 49% observed a single time. Germline V gene lookup returns CDR1 MNHEY and CDR2 SMNVEV (reference sequence). The CDR3 has 15 amino acids. The chain has TRBV27 and TRBJ2-1; TRBD2 agrees at 9 bases. The TCR originated in a man under 40 in good health. The sequenced material came from blood. The CDR3 sequence: CASSLGTSSHNEQFF. In nucleotides, the CDR3 is TGTGCCAGCAGTTTAGGGACTAGCTCCCACAATGAGCAGTTCTTC.